What follows are 5 T cell receptor beta chains derived from one specimen sequenced in a study of T cells after yellow fever vaccination. TCRdb reanalysed the 5' RACE reads using MiXCR and keeps one entry per CDR3 protein. The sample has roughly 250,000 distinct CDR3 sequences; 10% to 15% are singletons. The material sequenced was CD4+ T cells sorted from PBMCs, taken 45 days after the yellow fever booster vaccination. All receptors come from a man aged 25 to 40 who received the YFV17D yellow fever vaccine.

As regards this clonotype: Given a much more abundant clone one base away, this may be a read error. The chain uses TRBV7-2 and TRBJ2-1; TRBD2 matches 8 bases. CDR1 SGHTA and CDR2 FQGNSA come from the germline V gene. V was pared by 3 bases and J by 2 bases, with 0 bases of the junction left unmatched. The CDR3 totals 14 residues. CDR3 coding DNA: TGTGCCAGCAGCTTCGGGGGGGCCTACAATGAGCAGTTCTTC. Its protein is CASSFGGAYNEQFF.

In its sample, this clonotype was seen a few times. The V and J genes are TRBV7-8 and TRBJ2-5; D possibly corresponds to TRBD2 (5 bases). The length of the CDR3 is 16 residues. Germline lookup yields CDR1 SGHVS and CDR2 FQNEAQ. V lost 1 base to trimming and J lost 7 bases, with 19 bases between them. The CDR3 DNA reads as TGTGCCAGCAGCTTAGAACTAGATCCAGGCCTAGGGACCCAGTACTTC. This gives the protein CASSLELDPGLGTQYF.

This clonotype was observed a handful of times. The V gene is TRBV15, the J gene TRBJ1-5; no definite D call. This CDR3 has 14 residues. Deletions cut 0 bases from V and 10 bases from J, with 13 bases between. Looked up from germline, CDR1 is LNHNV and CDR2 is YYDKDF (reference sequence). The CDR3 spells CATSRDKGASPQHF. CDR3 nucleotides: TGTGCCACCAGCAGAGATAAAGGCGCGTCCCCCCAGCATTTT.

Only one count was recorded for this clonotype. J is TRBJ2-5 and V is TRBV3-1; 7 bases line up with TRBD2. Trimming removed 0 bases from V and 4 bases from J; junction bases left unmatched: 11. CDR1 is LGHDT, CDR2 YNNKEL, per germline (reference sequence). The length of the CDR3 is 17 residues. The CDR3 DNA reads TGTGCCAGCAGCCAAGATACTAGCGTACTTAGGGGAGAGACCCAGTACTTC. It codes for CASSQDTSVLRGETQYF.

This clonotype was seen just once. This may arise from a read error, as a much more abundant clone is one base away. The chain employs TRBV5-1 and TRBJ2-1; 8 bases line up with TRBD2. This CDR3 spans 16 amino acids. The ends lost 8 bases at V and 9 bases at J; junction bases unmatched: 19. CDR1 is SGHRS, CDR2 YFSETQ, per germline. The CDR3 nucleotides are TGCGCCAGTCGACTTTCGGCGGGAGGCGACGCCGGTGAGCAGTTCTTC. Amino acids: CASRLSAGGDAGEQFF.